This T cell receptor (beta chain) came from a study of Graves' ophthalmopathy and Graves' hyperthyroidism. About the research overall: Being free of ophthalmopathy for 18 months of follow-up defined stable hyperthyroidism.

On this clonotype itself: Its matching antigen is unknown.

Germline V gene data show CDR1 as DFQATT and CDR2 as SNEGSKA (reference sequence). V gave up 4 bases and J gave up 0 bases; unmatched junction bases: 9. The CDR3 runs 17 residues. Clinical symptoms, serum thyroxine, TRAb, thyroid ultrasound and orbital computed tomography were relied on for diagnosis. The sequenced template was RNA, covering the TCR beta CDR3 region. First-round RT-PCR used HTBI primers; second-round multiplex PCR followed. TCRdb ran MiXCR on the multiplex PCR reads and lists one entry per CDR3 protein. Of around 1,000,000 distinct CDR3 sequences detected, 35% to 40% appear once; the ten largest clones hold 11%. Notes on the study in general: The blood repertoire also included most expanded thyroid clonotypes above 0.001 frequency. A 13-signature model separated ophthalmopathy from stable hyperthyroidism, 87.88% sensitivity, around 78% specificity.

The sequence was collected from an adult man with Graves' hyperthyroidism. The J gene is TRBJ1-6, the V gene TRBV20-1; 7 bases align to TRBD1. Sample: peripheral blood or thyroid tissue (not recorded which). The DNA of the CDR3 is TGCAGTGCTACCCAGGGACAGCCGAGCTCCTATAATTCACCCCTCCACTTT. Its protein is CSATQGQPSSYNSPLHF.